This T cell receptor beta chain was recovered during a study of response to subunit inactivated influenza vaccine. Study results and limitations: Seasonal influenza vaccination, on each occasion, was suggested by the authors to recruit few new T cells.

One entry per CDR3 protein, called by TCRdb with MiXCR from the RT-PCR reads. Of some 600,000 distinct CDR3 sequences in the sample, 14% were seen once. Germline CDR1 reads DFQATT; CDR2 reads SNEGSKA (reference sequence). The CDR3 is 15 amino acids. V lost 2 bases to trimming and J lost 8 bases; unmatched junction nucleotides: 7. This clonotype occurred a few times. What it recognizes is unknown. The sequence was obtained from a man aged 50-59 years who received an inactivated influenza vaccine. This sequence joins TRBV20-1 and TRBJ2-1; 12 bases fit TRBD2. Sample: PBMCs from blood, taken less than 15 days before vaccination. In DNA form, the CDR3 reads TGCAGTGCTAGATCCGGGACTAGCGGGTCCGATGAGCAGTTCTTC. It codes for CSARSGTSGSDEQFF.